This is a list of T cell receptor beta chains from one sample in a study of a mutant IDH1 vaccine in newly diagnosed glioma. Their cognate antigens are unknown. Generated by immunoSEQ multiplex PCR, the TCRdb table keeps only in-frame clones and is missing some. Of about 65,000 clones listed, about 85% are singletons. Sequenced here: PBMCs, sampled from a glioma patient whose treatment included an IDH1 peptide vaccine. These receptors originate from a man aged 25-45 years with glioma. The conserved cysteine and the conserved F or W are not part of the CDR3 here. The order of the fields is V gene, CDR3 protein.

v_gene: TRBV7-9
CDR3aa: ASSVSDERLF

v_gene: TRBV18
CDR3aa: ASRSGRGGQETQY

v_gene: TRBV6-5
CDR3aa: ASGRATGGSEQY

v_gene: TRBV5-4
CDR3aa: ASSPQGGNPYEQY

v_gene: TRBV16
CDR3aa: ASSQGRAGANYGYT

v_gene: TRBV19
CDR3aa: ASSLADSTDTQY

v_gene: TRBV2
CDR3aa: ASSEGKGWNSPLH

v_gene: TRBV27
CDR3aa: ASSLFSGGNTVY

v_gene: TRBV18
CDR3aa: ASSQTGESEKLF

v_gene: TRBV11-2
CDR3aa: ASSYSTGLTNEKLF

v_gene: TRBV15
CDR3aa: ATSRELDSGTVETQY

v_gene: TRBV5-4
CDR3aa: ASSPPGTARTEAF

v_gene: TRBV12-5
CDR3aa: ASGPPGYPSGEQY

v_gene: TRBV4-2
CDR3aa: ASSQDGAAGVTDTQY

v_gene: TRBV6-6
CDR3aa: ASSYSGTDIYNEQF

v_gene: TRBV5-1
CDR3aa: ASSERQGAGNTIY

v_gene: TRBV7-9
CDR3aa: ASSWGAGSRETQY

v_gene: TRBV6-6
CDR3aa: ASSYSYNEQF

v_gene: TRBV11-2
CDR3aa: ASSGMGRGGNQPQH

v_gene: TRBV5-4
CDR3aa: ASSSDRNLYGYT

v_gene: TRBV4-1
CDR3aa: ASSWSGTGRMNTEAF

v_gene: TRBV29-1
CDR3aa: SVQVGPGTGELF

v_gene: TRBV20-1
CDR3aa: SAPDVGKLF

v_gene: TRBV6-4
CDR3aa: ASSDSGLDTQY

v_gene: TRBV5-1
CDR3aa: ASSLGSTNEKLF

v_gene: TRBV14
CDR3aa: ASSLVRDTQY

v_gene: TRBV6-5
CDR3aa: ASSDVTANYGYT

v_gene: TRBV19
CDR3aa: ASSLGGAGTDTQY

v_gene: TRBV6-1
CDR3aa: ASRLQGPDTQY

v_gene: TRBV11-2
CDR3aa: ASSKAARATNEKLF

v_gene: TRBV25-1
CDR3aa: ASRQGAYYEQY

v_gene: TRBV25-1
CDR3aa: ASSKTPGANVLT

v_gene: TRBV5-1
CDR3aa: ASSLGVLSTEAF

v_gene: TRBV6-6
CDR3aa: ASRQEGLSYEQY

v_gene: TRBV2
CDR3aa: ASSGRNEKLF

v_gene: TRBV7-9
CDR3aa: ASSYPIAGINNEQF

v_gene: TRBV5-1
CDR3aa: ASSGTSGGFKTQY

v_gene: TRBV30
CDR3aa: AWSLSRTATNEKLF

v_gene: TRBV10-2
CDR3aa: AIPHSSNQPQH

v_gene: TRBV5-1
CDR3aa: ASSLVPDPYQPQH

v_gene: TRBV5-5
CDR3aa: ASSLLQGNTEAF

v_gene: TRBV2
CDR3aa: ASSPDRVSTEAF

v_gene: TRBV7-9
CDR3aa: ASSLAGTRPGTKNTEAF

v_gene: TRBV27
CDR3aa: ASRTGTGVMSEAF

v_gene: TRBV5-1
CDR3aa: ASSFGATEQF

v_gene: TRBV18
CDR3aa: ASSPGQGETQY

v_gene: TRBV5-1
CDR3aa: ASSSPGSYNEQF

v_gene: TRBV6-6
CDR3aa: ASSYSTGSRDQPQH

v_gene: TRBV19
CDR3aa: ASVPGQGLQETQY

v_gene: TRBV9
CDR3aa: ASSPRQGAYEQY

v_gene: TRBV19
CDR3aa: ASRTGTGENEQF

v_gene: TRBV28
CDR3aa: ASRSGGLNTEAF